This entry lists 22 T cell receptor beta chains sequenced from one sample in a study of T cells after yellow fever vaccination. TCRdb ran MiXCR on the 5' RACE reads and lists one entry per CDR3 protein. The profile shows about 580,000 distinct CDR3 sequences, 17% of them singletons. The sequencing here drew on PBMCs, taken 5 to 6 days after the first yellow fever vaccination. The receptors derive from a man aged 18 to 29 who received the YFV17D yellow fever vaccine.

This clonotype appeared many times. The chain joins TRBV6-5 to TRBJ2-1; D gene unclear. V shed 4 bases and J shed 2 bases, with 6 bases lying between them. The CDR3 has 13 amino acids. The germline CDR1 and CDR2 sequences are MNHEY and SVGAGI. CDR3 DNA: TGTGCCAGCAGTTCCAACGCCTACAATGAGCAGTTCTTC. As protein: CASSSNAYNEQFF.

This clonotype has at least ten counts. V is TRBV12-3 or TRBV12-4 and J is TRBJ1-1; maybe TRBD1 (6 bases). Trimming left V 3 bases short and J 0 bases short, with 8 bases between. The length of the CDR3 is 14 residues. The DNA for the CDR3 is TGTGCCAGCAGTTTGAGGGGGGTGAACACTGAAGCTTTCTTT. Amino acid sequence: CASSLRGVNTEAFF.

This clonotype turned up a few times. The rearrangement joins TRBV7-9 to TRBJ2-7; the match to TRBD2 covers 11 bases. Germline values: CDR1 SEHNR, CDR2 FQNEAQ (reference sequence). J was trimmed by 2 bases and V by 5 bases; bases with no gene match: 5. The CDR3 covers 15 residues. The CDR3 sequence: CASSPGTSGAYEQYF. CDR3 coding DNA: TGTGCCAGCAGCCCAGGGACTAGCGGCGCCTACGAGCAGTACTTC.

There are a few counts of this clonotype. The chain joins TRBV10-3 to TRBJ1-5; D is undetermined. Trimming stripped 8 bases from V and 9 bases from J, with 14 bases between. This CDR3 contains 12 residues. Germline V gene data show CDR1 as ENHRY and CDR2 as SYGVKD. CDR3 DNA sequence: TGTGCCATCGGGAGCTACGTATGGCCCCAGCATTTT. Amino acid sequence: CAIGSYVWPQHF.

The chain employs TRBV19 and TRBJ2-2; 9 bases line up with TRBD1. This CDR3 has 15 residues. Germline V gene data show CDR1 as LNHDA and CDR2 as SQIVND (reference sequence). J lost 2 bases, V lost 4 bases, and 2 bases had no gene match. The CDR3 sequence is CASSKDRGNTGELFF. The CDR3 nucleotides read TGTGCCAGTAGTAAGGACAGGGGCAACACCGGGGAGCTGTTTTTT.

The chain is built from TRBV6-2 or TRBV6-3 and TRBJ2-3, with 9 bases aligning to TRBD1. The CDR3 spans 16 residues. Germline CDR1 reads MNHEY; CDR2 reads SVGEGT. With V trimmed by 5 bases and J by 3 bases, 9 bases remained unmatched. CDR3 residues: CASSRRDRERTDTQYF. In DNA form, the CDR3 reads TGTGCCAGCAGTAGACGGGACAGGGAGAGGACAGATACGCAGTATTTT.

The chain carries TRBV4-1 and TRBJ2-5, with a tentative D call TRBD2 (6 bases). V was shortened by 6 bases and J by 4 bases, with 15 bases between the two germline ends. The CDR3 covers 14 residues. Germline V CDR1 and CDR2: MGHRA, YSYEKL. The CDR3 loop is CASSISGRGETQYF. Here the CDR3 DNA reads TGCGCCAGCAGTATTTCAGGGCGGGGAGAGACCCAGTACTTC.

There are a few counts of this clonotype. The chain couples TRBV7-8 to TRBJ1-1; D may be TRBD1 (5 bases). V was trimmed by 4 bases and J by 5 bases, leaving 14 bases between them. Germline lookup yields CDR1 SGHVS and CDR2 FQNEAQ. This CDR3 has 14 amino acids. CDR3 nucleotide sequence: TGTGCCAGCAGCTCACTCTGGGGGGGGACTGAAGCTTTCTTT. The encoded protein is CASSSLWGGTEAFF.

The genes are TRBV5-1 and TRBJ2-7, with D possibly being TRBD1 (6 bases). The length of the CDR3 is 16 residues. From germline, CDR1 is SGHRS and CDR2 YFSETQ. Trimming removed 3 bases from V and 0 bases from J, with 16 bases in between. CDR3 coding DNA: TGCGCCAGCAGCTCAGAACAGGGTATAACCTCCTACGAGCAGTACTTC. This translates into CASSSEQGITSYEQYF.

The J gene is TRBJ2-1, the V gene TRBV30; no reliable D call. This CDR3 has 13 residues. V dropped 0 bases and J dropped 9 bases, with 12 bases sitting between them. Germline V gene sequence: CDR1 GTSNPN, CDR2 SVGIG (reference sequence). The CDR3 is CAWSVVMSGEQFF. Written as DNA, the CDR3 is TGTGCCTGGAGTGTAGTTATGAGTGGTGAGCAGTTCTTC.

This clonotype was seen more than once but under ten times. V usage is TRBV5-1 and J usage is TRBJ2-5; D is undetermined. Trimming stripped 5 bases from V and 1 base from J, with 3 bases between. The CDR3 consists of 11 residues. Germline V gene lookup returns CDR1 SGHRS and CDR2 YFSETQ. The CDR3 coding sequence is TGCGCCAGCAGGGCCCAAGAGACCCAGTACTTC. Translation gives CASRAQETQYF.

This clonotype was found a few times. V and J are TRBV7-2 and TRBJ2-4; D uncertain. CDR3 length equals 14 residues. V lost 1 base to trimming and J lost 8 bases, with 12 bases between them. Germline assignment: CDR1 SGHTA and CDR2 FQGNSA. The CDR3: CASSLGAGLDIQYF. CDR3 nucleotide sequence: TGTGCCAGCAGCTTAGGGGCAGGCCTAGACATTCAGTACTTC. Filled out from reference TRBV7-2 and TRBJ2-4, the complete variable domain reads GAGVSQSPSNKVTEKGKDVELRCDPISGHTALYWYRQSLGQGLEFLIYFQGNSAPDKSGLPSDRFSAERTGGSVSTLTIQRTQQEDSAVYLCASSLGAGLDIQYFGAGTRLSVL.

The V call is TRBV7-2, the J call TRBJ1-1; no firm D call. In germline, CDR1 is SGHTA, CDR2 FQGNSA. This CDR3 is 13 amino acids long. Trimming cost V 5 bases and J 0 bases, with 7 bases left between them. The CDR3 loop is CASSPHMNTEAFF. The CDR3 region has the DNA TGTGCCAGCAGCCCTCACATGAACACTGAAGCTTTCTTT. The full variable domain, completed using reference TRBV7-2 and TRBJ1-1, is GAGVSQSPSNKVTEKGKDVELRCDPISGHTALYWYRQSLGQGLEFLIYFQGNSAPDKSGLPSDRFSAERTGGSVSTLTIQRTQQEDSAVYLCASSPHMNTEAFFGQGTRLTVV.

The genes are TRBV7-9 and TRBJ1-1, with 7 positions matching TRBD1. The V segment lost 5 bases and the J segment 3 bases; nucleotides outside the gene matches: 6. Germline V gene lookup returns CDR1 SEHNR and CDR2 FQNEAQ (reference sequence). This CDR3 has 14 residues. The CDR3: CASSLYRGHTEAFF. The CDR3 DNA reads TGTGCCAGCAGCCTTTACAGGGGACACACTGAAGCTTTCTTT.

This clonotype was detected ten times or more. V is TRBV15 and J is TRBJ2-7; no firm D call. This CDR3 is 15 amino acids long. V lost 5 bases, J lost 4 bases, and 18 bases lay in between. Germline V lookup: CDR1 LNHNV, CDR2 YYDKDF (reference sequence). In DNA form, the CDR3 reads TGTGCCACCAGCTACACCAGAGGAAAAGGGTACGAGCAGTACGTC. Protein: CATSYTRGKGYEQYV.

This clonotype was seen a handful of times. The chain uses TRBV6-2 or TRBV6-3 and TRBJ1-5, with 7 bases identical to TRBD1. The CDR3 consists of 14 residues. Looked up from germline, CDR1 is MNHEY and CDR2 is SVGEGT. J lost 7 bases, V lost 6 bases, and 9 bases had no gene match. The CDR3 sequence is CASSPGTERQPQHF. The CDR3 nucleotides are TGTGCCAGCAGCCCCGGGACAGAGCGGCAGCCCCAGCATTTT.

The J gene is TRBJ2-7, the V gene TRBV10-3, with D possibly matching TRBD2 (6 bases). The V end lost 4 bases, the J end lost 6 bases, and 13 bases lay between the germline ends. The length of the CDR3 is 13 residues. Germline V gene lookup returns CDR1 ENHRY and CDR2 SYGVKD. CDR3 sequence: CAISGVGSGEQYF. CDR3 in DNA: TGTGCCATCAGTGGGGTTGGTAGCGGCGAGCAGTACTTC.

The chain couples TRBV6-6 to TRBJ1-1; no reliable D call. V was pared by 3 bases and J by 2 bases, with 7 bases between. The CDR3 sequence is 13 residues long. Per the germline V gene, CDR1 is MNHNY and CDR2 is SVGAGI (reference sequence). The CDR3 coding sequence is TGTGCCAGCAGTTATCAGTATAACACTGAAGCTTTCTTT. This codes for CASSYQYNTEAFF.

This chain links TRBV4-3 with TRBJ2-1; tentative D call: TRBD2 (5 bases). The length of the CDR3 is 14 residues. Trimming shortened V by 1 base and J by 3 bases, and 7 bases separated the two germline ends. CDR1 is LGHNA and CDR2 is YSLEER in the germline V gene. Here the CDR3 reads CASSQGAVYNEQFF. The CDR3 DNA is TGCGCCAGCAGCCAAGGAGCGGTCTACAATGAGCAGTTCTTC.

There are many counts of this clonotype. V gene TRBV12-3 or TRBV12-4 combines with J gene TRBJ2-1; 12 bases line up with TRBD2. The CDR3 consists of 15 residues. The V and J ends lost 5 bases and 7 bases, in that order; junction bases with no gene match: 6. The CDR3 nucleotides are TGTGCCAGCAGTCCTAGCGGGGGGGCTGGGAATGAGCAGTTCTTC. It specifies CASSPSGGAGNEQFF.

This clonotype turned up a few times. The chain links TRBV11-3 to TRBJ2-5, with TRBD1 matching 7 bases. Germline loops: CDR1 SGHNT, CDR2 YENEEA. CDR3 length equals 15 residues. The junction had 10 bases not matched to a gene; V was cut back by 5 bases and J by 4 bases. CDR3 nucleotides: TGTGCCAGCAGCACCCGGGACAGTAAGAGAGAGACCCAGTACTTC. Its translation: CASSTRDSKRETQYF.

The V and J genes are TRBV7-2 and TRBJ2-3, with D possibly matching TRBD1 (7 bases). Germline CDR1 reads SGHTA; CDR2 reads FQGNSA. This CDR3 has 15 residues. V lost 5 bases to trimming and J lost 2 bases, with 14 bases between them. The CDR3 loop reads CASSKGAGFTDTQYF. The CDR3, as DNA: TGTGCCAGCAGCAAGGGGGCGGGGTTCACAGATACGCAGTATTTT.